The 27 T cell receptor beta chains presented below share a single source sample, sequenced in a study of glioma-infiltrating T cells after dendritic cell vaccination. Using immunoSEQ multiplex PCR, the repertoire was profiled, and TCRdb retains in-frame clones only, with some absent. This table holds nearly 85,000 clones, about 87% found once. The material was blood, obtained before dendritic cell vaccination. These receptor sequences come from a human donor with glioblastoma.

The CDR3 is CASRAEMRGEKLFF. The DNA for the CDR3 is TGTGCCAGCAGGGCCGAGATGAGAGGTGAAAAACTGTTTTTT. The chain employs TRBV6-5 and TRBJ1-4; D remains unclear. The germline V gene has CDR1 MNHEY and CDR2 SVGAGI. V lost 6 bases to trimming and J lost 7 bases, with 15 bases between them. The CDR3 sequence is 14 residues long.

The V and J genes are TRBV7-3 and TRBJ1-2; 11 positions agree with TRBD1. This CDR3 region has 16 residues. Unmatched junction bases numbered 9, after V lost 1 base and J lost 8 bases. Per the germline V gene, CDR1 is SGHTA and CDR2 is FQGTGA. CDR3 in DNA: TGTGCCAGCAGCTTAAATGCGAAGGGACAGGGGGAAGGCTACACCTTC. It encodes CASSLNAKGQGEGYTF.

The chain uses TRBV7-2 and TRBJ2-5, with TRBD1 matching over 8 bases. The germline V gene has CDR1 SGHTA and CDR2 FQGNSA. The CDR3 is made up of 13 amino acids. The J segment lost 5 bases and the V segment lost 5 bases, leaving 4 bases of the junction unmatched. The chain's CDR3 is CASSQGAQETQYF. The CDR3 nucleotides are TGTGCCAGCAGCCAGGGGGCACAGGAGACCCAGTACTTC. Variable domain in full (rest from reference TRBV7-2 and TRBJ2-5): GAGVSQSPSNKVTEKGKDVELRCDPISGHTALYWYRQSLGQGLEFLIYFQGNSAPDKSGLPSDRFSAERTGGSVSTLTIQRTQQEDSAVYLCASSQGAQETQYFGPGTRLLVL.

The V call is TRBV19, the J call TRBJ2-7, with 12 positions matching TRBD2. Trimming cost V 5 bases and J 5 bases; bases outside gene matches: 1. This CDR3 is built from 13 residues. Germline assignment: CDR1 LNHDA and CDR2 SQIVND (reference sequence). CDR3 in DNA: TGTGCCAGTAGTCGACTAGCGGGAGACGAGCAGTACTTC. Amino acids: CASSRLAGDEQYF.

The chain has TRBV6-6 and TRBJ1-4; 7 bases match TRBD1. The CDR3 is made up of 16 amino acids. V lost 6 bases and J lost 0; bases outside the gene matches: 7. Looked up from germline, CDR1 is MNHNY and CDR2 is SVGAGI (reference sequence). The CDR3 DNA is TGTGCCAGCAGCTCGCCAGGGGGTGCAACTAATGAAAAACTGTTTTTT. It encodes CASSSPGGATNEKLFF.

The genes are TRBV30 and TRBJ2-7, with TRBD1 identical over 10 bases. The V and J ends lost 4 bases and 5 bases, in that order; junction bases with no gene match: 8. The CDR3 is 14 amino acids. Germline V gene sequence: CDR1 GTSNPN, CDR2 SVGIG (reference sequence). CDR3 loop: CAWMQGTGDHEQYF. As DNA, the CDR3 is TGTGCCTGGATGCAAGGGACAGGGGATCACGAGCAGTACTTC.

This sequence joins TRBV4-1 and TRBJ1-5; D perhaps matches TRBD1 (6 bases). The germline V gene encodes CDR1 MGHRA and CDR2 YSYEKL. Trimming left V 1 base short and J 0 bases short, with 19 bases between. The CDR3 runs to 19 residues. The CDR3 DNA sequence: TGCGCCAGCAGCCAAGGACTCCAATTGGGGGCTTTTAGCAATCAGCCCCAGCATTTT. This codes for CASSQGLQLGAFSNQPQHF.

The chain carries TRBV6-5 and TRBJ2-1; D gene unclear. Germline CDR1 MNHEY, CDR2 SVGAGI. V shed 0 bases and J shed 6 bases, with 9 bases lying between them. The CDR3 has 14 amino acids. The CDR3 DNA sequence: TGTGCCAGCAGTTACTCAAAAGGAGTCAATGAGCAGTTCTTC. The encoded protein is CASSYSKGVNEQFF.

The rearrangement joins TRBV10-2 to TRBJ1-6; D call uncertain. Germline CDR1 and CDR2: WSHSY and SAAADI. V was cut by 7 bases and J by 7 bases, with 11 bases left in between. The CDR3 runs 13 residues. The CDR3 nucleotides are TGCGCCAGCACAAGAACAGAAAATTCACCCCTCCACTTT. Amino acids: CASTRTENSPLHF.

This chain joins TRBV9 and TRBJ2-7; 9 nucleotides agree with TRBD1. Trimming cost V 2 bases and J 5 bases; bases outside gene matches: 11. The CDR3 is made up of 16 amino acids. Germline V gene data show CDR1 as SGDLS and CDR2 as YYNGEE. CDR3 loop: CASSVGPGTGSHEQYF. The CDR3 coding sequence is TGTGCCAGCAGCGTGGGACCCGGGACAGGGTCTCACGAGCAGTACTTC.

This clone was observed once. J is TRBJ1-5 and V is TRBV2, with 7 nucleotides matching TRBD1. There are 14 residues in the CDR3. In germline, CDR1 is SNHLY, CDR2 FYNNEI. Trimming cost V 6 bases and J 3 bases; bases outside gene matches: 5. The CDR3, as DNA: TGTGCCAGCAGCCAAGGGGGCCCCAATCAGCCCCAGCATTTT. Protein sequence: CASSQGGPNQPQHF.

The V gene is TRBV6-6, the J gene TRBJ1-4; TRBD1 agrees at 8 bases. The CDR3 length is 13 residues. Germline CDR1 and CDR2: MNHNY and SVGAGI (reference sequence). After removal of 5 bases from V and 8 bases from J, the junction contained 4 bases not matched to a gene. In nucleotides, the CDR3 is TGTGCCAGCAGTGACAGGGGAGGCGAAAAACTGTTTTTT. As protein: CASSDRGGEKLFF.

V usage is TRBV6-6 and J usage is TRBJ2-1, with 7 nucleotides matching TRBD1. CDR1 is MNHNY and CDR2 is SVGAGI in the germline V gene (reference sequence). This CDR3 has 13 residues. V trimming: 5 bases; J trimming: 15 bases; junction bases outside the gene matches: 13. CDR3 sequence reads: CASSTSGTEGRFF. The CDR3 region has the DNA TGTGCCAGCAGTACCTCCGGGACAGAAGGGCGGTTCTTC.

The chain carries TRBV5-1 and TRBJ2-3; maybe TRBD2 (5 bases). V dropped 7 bases and J dropped 3 bases, with 12 bases sitting between them. Germline CDR1 is SGHRS and CDR2 is YFSETQ. CDR3 length equals 13 residues. The CDR3 is CASAWPGTDTQYF. Written as DNA, the CDR3 is TGCGCCAGCGCATGGCCGGGGACAGATACGCAGTATTTT.

CDR3: CASSSRLAGHPDTQYF. The CDR3 coding sequence is TGTGCCAGTAGTTCGAGACTAGCGGGGCATCCAGATACGCAGTATTTT. The J gene is TRBJ2-3, the V gene TRBV19; 11 nucleotides align to TRBD2. The germline V gene has CDR1 LNHDA and CDR2 SQIVND (reference sequence). The CDR3 loop spans 16 amino acids. V lost 5 bases and J lost 4; bases outside the gene matches: 8. Complete variable domain (other parts from reference TRBV19 and TRBJ2-3): DGGITQSPKYLFRKEGQNVTLSCEQNLNHDAMYWYRQDPGQGLRLIYYSQIVNDFQKGDIAEGYSVSREKKESFPLTVTSAQKNPTAFYLCASSSRLAGHPDTQYFGPGTRLTVL.

The rearrangement uses TRBV9 and TRBJ1-2; D possibly corresponds to TRBD1 (5 bases). The ends were cut back, 0 bases at V and 5 bases at J, with 17 bases in the middle. The CDR3 extends over 16 amino acids. Germline assignment: CDR1 SGDLS and CDR2 YYNGEE. CDR3 in DNA: TGTGCCAGCAGCGTAGTTGGGGCCCCGGGAGAATATGGCTACACCTTC. This encodes CASSVVGAPGEYGYTF.

The CDR3 spells CASSLMVFRNTEAFF. In DNA, the CDR3 is TGTGCCAGCAGCTTAATGGTCTTCAGAAACACTGAAGCTTTCTTT. This sequence joins TRBV7-3 and TRBJ1-1; D gene ambiguous. Germline CDR1 is SGHTA and CDR2 is FQGTGA. The CDR3 extends over 15 amino acids. Trimming removed 1 base at V and 2 bases at J, with 11 bases between.

CDR3 region: CASSQDQKNTEAFF. CDR3 in DNA: TGTGCCAGCAGCCAAGATCAGAAGAACACTGAAGCTTTCTTT. V is TRBV4-2 and J is TRBJ1-1; D uncertain. Deletions cut 0 bases from V and 1 base from J, with 6 bases between. CDR3 size: 14 residues. Germline V gene lookup returns CDR1 LGHNA and CDR2 YNFKEQ.

The chain has TRBV7-2 and TRBJ2-1; the match to TRBD1 covers 8 bases. Germline V gives CDR1 SGHTA, CDR2 FQGNSA. The CDR3 spans 17 residues. The V and J ends lost 5 bases and 0 bases, in that order; junction bases with no gene match: 9. The DNA of the CDR3 is TGTGCCAGCAGCCGCCAAACAGGGGGGAGCTCCTACAATGAGCAGTTCTTC. Its protein is CASSRQTGGSSYNEQFF.

The genes are TRBV9 and TRBJ1-1, with 11 bases fitting TRBD1. The CDR3 runs to 15 residues. Germline V gene lookup returns CDR1 SGDLS and CDR2 YYNGEE. The junction had 3 bases not matched to a gene; V was cut back by 4 bases and J by 1 base. CDR3 DNA: TGTGCCAGCAGCTCAGGACAGGGGGCGAACACTGAAGCTTTCTTT. Residues: CASSSGQGANTEAFF. Supplemented by reference TRBV9 and TRBJ1-1, the full variable domain reads DSGVTQTPKHLITATGQRVTLRCSPRSGDLSVYWYQQSLDQGLQFLIQYYNGEERAKGNILERFSAQQFPDLHSELNLSSLELGDSALYFCASSSGQGANTEAFFGQGTRLTVV.

The chain carries TRBV9 and TRBJ2-3; 7 bases are shared with TRBD1. Per germline, CDR1 SGDLS and CDR2 YYNGEE. The V and J ends lost 6 bases and 4 bases, in that order; junction bases with no gene match: 8. The CDR3 runs 14 residues. CDR3 nucleotides: TGTGCCAGCAAAGAACTAGGGGGCCCAGATACGCAGTATTTT. This encodes CASKELGGPDTQYF.

This chain joins TRBV29-1 and TRBJ1-1; D not resolved. In germline, CDR1 is SQVTM, CDR2 ANQGSEA. CDR3 length: 13 amino acids. V was shortened by 2 bases and J by 0 bases, with 7 bases between the two germline ends. The CDR3 region has the DNA TGCAGCGTTGAATGGGCAGTGAACACTGAAGCTTTCTTT. It yields the protein CSVEWAVNTEAFF.

This clone was observed once. This rearrangement joins TRBV19 to TRBJ2-3; 8 bases agree with TRBD2. V was clipped by 6 bases and J by 1 base; unmatched bases: 6. Germline V gene sequence: CDR1 LNHDA, CDR2 SQIVND (reference sequence). This CDR3 region has 15 residues. The CDR3 DNA reads as TGTGCCAGTAGAGGTAGCGGGAAGGGCACAGATACGCAGTATTTT. Translating it yields CASRGSGKGTDTQYF.

The chain is built from TRBV11-2 and TRBJ1-6; the D is unclear. Between the trimmed V and J ends, which lost 1 base and 9 bases, there was a span of 19 bases. Germline V CDR1 and CDR2: SGHAT, FQNNGV. This CDR3 is 17 amino acids long. The CDR3, as DNA: TGTGCCAGCAGCTTAGCAGGAGCCCTTAGTGGAGGTTCACCCCTCCACTTT. Protein product: CASSLAGALSGGSPLHF.

V usage is TRBV5-6 and J usage is TRBJ2-7, with 9 bases matching TRBD1. The J segment lost 3 bases and the V segment lost 3 bases, leaving 1 base of the junction unmatched. Germline loops: CDR1 SGHDT, CDR2 YYEEEE. The CDR3 runs 13 residues. CDR3 DNA: TGTGCCAGCAGCTCGACAGGGGGCTACGAGCAGTACTTC. It is translated as CASSSTGGYEQYF.

This chain uses TRBV19 with TRBJ1-5; 8 bases match TRBD1. The CDR3 is made up of 15 amino acids. The J segment lost 3 bases and the V segment lost 6 bases, leaving 7 bases of the junction unmatched. Germline V CDR1 and CDR2: LNHDA, SQIVND (reference sequence). The CDR3 DNA follows: TGTGCCAGTAGGAAAGGACAGGGAGTCAATCAGCCCCAGCATTTT. It codes for CASRKGQGVNQPQHF.

The chain recombines TRBV27 with TRBJ2-2; D is possibly TRBD1 (6 bases). CDR1 is MNHEY and CDR2 is SMNVEV in the germline V gene (reference sequence). Trimming took 6 bases from V and 0 from J, leaving 14 bases between them. This CDR3 region has 16 residues. CDR3 nucleotides: TGTGCCAGCAGACGCGCGGACAGTACGAACACCGGGGAGCTGTTTTTT. Amino acids: CASRRADSTNTGELFF.